This TCR beta chain was identified in a study of CXCR3-negative and CXCR3-positive naive CD8 T cells. Study observations and caveats: Greater hydrophobicity was found in TRB CDR3s of CXCR3-positive naive cells than of CXCR3-negative naive cells.

UMI-labeled TRB cDNA libraries were prepared by 5' RACE. TCRdb reprocessed the 5' RACE reads and reports one entry per CDR3 protein, with no DNA. The sample includes about 130,000 distinct CDR3 sequences. Comments on this clonotype: The antigen remains unidentified.

The sequencing sample was made of naive CXCR3+ CD8+ T cells from blood. Subset of the sample: CD45RO-CCR7+CD27+CD95- naive CD8+ T cells expressing CXCR3 (TNR3+). The TCR originated in a human donor in good health. Some clones in this sample may be carry-over from other donors' samples.

CDR3 residues: CSVDTTGNYGYTF. The chain couples TRBV29-1 to TRBJ1-2; TCRdb's D call, TRBD1, is unchecked because there is no DNA. The CDR3 totals 13 residues. Germline CDR1 reads SQVTM; CDR2 reads ANQGSEA.